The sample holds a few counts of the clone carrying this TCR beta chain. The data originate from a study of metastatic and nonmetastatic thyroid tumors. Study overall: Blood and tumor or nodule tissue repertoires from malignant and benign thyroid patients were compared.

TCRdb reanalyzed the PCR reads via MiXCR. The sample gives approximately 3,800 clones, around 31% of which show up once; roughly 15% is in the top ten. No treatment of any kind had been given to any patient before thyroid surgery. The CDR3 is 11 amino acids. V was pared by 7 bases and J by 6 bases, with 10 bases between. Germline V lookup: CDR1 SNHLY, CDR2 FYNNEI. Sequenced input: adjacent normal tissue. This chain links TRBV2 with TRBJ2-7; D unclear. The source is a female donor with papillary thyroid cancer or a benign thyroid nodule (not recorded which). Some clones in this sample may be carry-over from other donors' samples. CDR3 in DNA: TGTGCCAGCACCGGCAAGGCCGAGCAGTACTTC. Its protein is CASTGKAEQYF.